These 30 T cell receptor beta chains were all obtained from the same sample, sequenced in a study of regulatory T cells in long-lasting Graves disease. Arm-PCR with iRepertoire HTBI primers amplified the CDR3 regions for these TCR beta libraries. TCRdb called the multiplex PCR reads again in MiXCR, with one record for every CDR3 protein. Here the sample spans under 500,000 distinct CDR3 sequences, roughly 20% being singletons. The time point: persistent/refractory GD, antithyroid drugs over 5 years with positive TRAb. RNA from PBMCs was the source of the TCR library. The sequenced sample was peripheral blood mononuclear cells (PBMCs), obtained when the disease was refractory, from a patient treated with antithyroid drugs. These receptors all come from a female donor with Graves disease.

This clonotype appeared many times. This chain connects TRBV7-8 to TRBJ2-5; 12 bases match TRBD1. The CDR3 contains 16 residues. Germline trimming cut 1 base from V and 4 bases from J; bases unmatched to any gene: 4. Germline lookup yields CDR1 SGHVS and CDR2 FQNEAQ. CDR3 nucleotide sequence: TGTGCCAGCAGCTTAGTCGGGACAGGGGGCAGAGAGACCCAGTACTTC. As protein: CASSLVGTGGRETQYF.

The chain is built from TRBV12-3 or TRBV12-4 and TRBJ1-5; TRBD1 matches 9 bases. J was trimmed by 10 bases and V by 4 bases; bases with no gene match: 8. The CDR3 runs 14 residues. CDR3 residues: CASSSDRGEGPQHF. CDR3 DNA sequence: TGTGCCAGCAGTTCGGACAGGGGCGAAGGCCCCCAGCATTTT.

V and J are TRBV28 and TRBJ2-7, with a possible D match to TRBD1 (6 bases). CDR1 and CDR2 from the germline V gene are MDHEN and SYDVKM. Trimming took 6 bases from V and 6 from J, leaving 15 bases between them. This CDR3 has 13 amino acids. The CDR3 DNA reads TGTGCCAGCAGATCTCAGACAGGTTCCGAGCAGTACTTC. Translating gives CASRSQTGSEQYF.

This clonotype was seen ten or more times. The chain uses TRBV5-6 and TRBJ2-2, with D hard to call. Germline values: CDR1 SGHDT, CDR2 YYEEEE. V was shortened by 4 bases and J by 6 bases, with 10 bases between the two germline ends. The CDR3 loop spans 13 amino acids. This chain's CDR3 is CASSRDLAGELFF. The CDR3 coding sequence is TGTGCCAGCAGCCGAGATCTGGCCGGGGAGCTGTTTTTT. Full variable domain (missing parts from reference TRBV5-6 and TRBJ2-2): DAGVTQSPTHLIKTRGQQVTLRCSPKSGHDTVSWYQQALGQGPQFIFQYYEEEERQRGNFPDRFSGHQFPNYSSELNVNALLLGDSALYLCASSRDLAGELFFGEGSRLTVL.

This clonotype was recorded a few times. The rearrangement uses TRBV19 and TRBJ1-2; unclear D gene. The CDR3 consists of 11 residues. Germline lookup yields CDR1 LNHDA and CDR2 SQIVND (reference sequence). Trimming stripped 1 base from V and 10 bases from J, with 7 bases between. The CDR3 region has the DNA TGTGCCAGTAGTATAGTCGATGTCTACACCTTC. This encodes CASSIVDVYTF.

For this clonotype: Just one base apart from a much larger clone, this may be a read error. The chain joins TRBV7-8 to TRBJ2-7, with 8 bases matching TRBD1. This CDR3 comprises 13 residues. J gave up 6 bases and V 5 bases, and 6 bases lay outside the gene matches. Germline CDR1 and CDR2: SGHVS and FQNEAQ. The CDR3 here is CASSPLQGVEQYF. The CDR3, as DNA: TGTGCCAGCAGCCCTTTACAGGGGGTCGAGCAGTACTTC. Using reference TRBV7-8 and TRBJ2-7 for the parts outside the CDR3, the full variable domain is GAGVSQSPRYKVAKRGQDVALRCDPISGHVSLFWYQQALGQGPEFLTYFQNEAQLDKSGLPSDRFFAERPEGSVSTLKIQRTQQEDSAVYLCASSPLQGVEQYFGPGTRLTVT.

With regard to this clonotype: At one boundary the junction diverges from the germline segment, which might be a read error. The chain recombines TRBV12-5 with TRBJ2-2; D tentatively reads TRBD1 or TRBD2 (5 bases each). Germline-derived CDR1 and CDR2 are LGHNT and FRNRAP. The CDR3 spans 17 residues. CDR3 loop: CASGFLPGTANTGELFF. CDR3 sequence (DNA): TGTGCTAGTGGTTTCCTACCCGGGACGGCGAACACCGGGGAACTGTTTTTT.

In its sample, this clonotype was seen once. A junction boundary mismatches the germline segment, possibly from a read error. J is TRBJ1-2 and V is TRBV20-1; D ambiguous. CDR1 and CDR2 (germline): DFQATT, SNEGSKA (reference sequence). The CDR3 totals 14 residues. CDR3 DNA: TGCGGTGCTAGTCGTTCGGAGGGCCTATATGGCTACACCTTC. Its protein product is CGASRSEGLYGYTF.

This clonotype was recorded once. The chain employs TRBV12-3 or TRBV12-4 and TRBJ2-3; D is uncertain. CDR3 length: 16 amino acids. The V gene lost 1 base and the J gene lost 1 base, with 12 bases spanning the gap. CDR3 in amino acids: CASSLEAEGGTDTQYF. The CDR3 DNA reads as TGTGCCAGCAGTTTAGAGGCGGAAGGTGGCACAGATACGCAGTATTTT.

This clonotype has a count of ten or more. The chain links TRBV3-1 to TRBJ1-1; TRBD1 is a possible D gene (5 bases). Germline V gene data show CDR1 as LGHDT and CDR2 as YNNKEL (reference sequence). The CDR3 loop spans 14 amino acids. The V end lost 0 bases, the J end lost 6 bases, and 11 bases lay between the germline ends. DNA of the CDR3: TGTGCCAGCAGCCAAGAGTTGTACAGGCCTGAAGCTTTCTTT. This translates into CASSQELYRPEAFF.

The chain combines TRBV29-1 with TRBJ2-4; weak D call: TRBD2 (7 bases). Germline loops: CDR1 SQVTM, CDR2 ANQGSEA. CDR3 length: 14 amino acids. Between the trimmed V and J ends, which lost 6 bases and 1 base, there was a span of 13 bases. Here the CDR3 reads CSVYREGAKNIQYF. CDR3 coding DNA: TGCAGCGTATACAGGGAGGGGGCCAAAAACATTCAGTACTTC.

The chain uses TRBV18 and TRBJ1-3, with TRBD1 identical over 8 bases. The V gene end was trimmed by 3 bases and the J gene end by 7 bases; junction bases not matched to a gene: 8. Germline V lookup: CDR1 KGHSH, CDR2 LQKENI. The CDR3 is made up of 15 amino acids. CDR3 nucleotide sequence: TGTGCCAGCTCACCGACAGGGGAGGTTTGGAACACCATATATTTT. Encoded protein: CASSPTGEVWNTIYF.

This clonotype has at least ten counts. The V and J genes are TRBV6-1 and TRBJ2-5, with 9 bases that match TRBD2. The CDR3 sequence is 13 residues long. After removal of 9 bases from V and 5 bases from J, the junction contained 7 bases not matched to a gene. Germline CDR1 is MNHNS and CDR2 is SASEGT. The CDR3 coding sequence is TGTGCCAGTGGAGCGGGAGGAGGGGAGACCCAGTACTTC. Translated, it gives CASGAGGGETQYF.

This clonotype was detected ten times or more. The chain is built from TRBV11-2 and TRBJ2-5, with 10 bases that match TRBD2. J lost 5 bases, V lost 3 bases, and 12 bases had no gene match. The CDR3 is 17 residues long. Germline loops: CDR1 SGHAT, CDR2 FQNNGV. CDR3 in DNA: TGTGCCAGCAGCTTCCTCCACCTCGGGACTAGCGTGGAGACCCAGTACTTC. Amino acid sequence: CASSFLHLGTSVETQYF.

This clonotype was counted between two and nine times. This chain uses TRBV19 with TRBJ2-7, with TRBD1 identical over 9 bases. Trimming at V came to 5 bases and at J to 1 base, leaving 6 bases not matched to a gene. Germline CDR1 and CDR2: LNHDA and SQIVND (reference sequence). The CDR3 totals 15 residues. The CDR3 region is CASSQTGGRSYEQYF. DNA of the CDR3: TGTGCCAGTAGTCAAACAGGGGGCAGATCCTACGAGCAGTACTTC. Looking up the rest from reference TRBV19 and TRBJ2-7 gives the full variable domain: DGGITQSPKYLFRKEGQNVTLSCEQNLNHDAMYWYRQDPGQGLRLIYYSQIVNDFQKGDIAEGYSVSREKKESFPLTVTSAQKNPTAFYLCASSQTGGRSYEQYFGPGTRLTVT.

This clonotype was detected ten times or more. This chain joins TRBV6-5 and TRBJ2-2; D is possibly TRBD1 (5 bases). V lost 2 bases and J lost 4, with 11 bases in between. This CDR3 spans 15 amino acids. Germline V gene sequence: CDR1 MNHEY, CDR2 SVGAGI. The CDR3 region is CASSYPGRATGELFF. In nucleotides, the CDR3 is TGTGCCAGCAGTTACCCAGGGCGCGCCACCGGGGAGCTGTTTTTT.

This clonotype was counted at least ten times. The J gene is TRBJ1-2, the V gene TRBV28; maybe TRBD1 (5 bases). Germline V lookup: CDR1 MDHEN, CDR2 SYDVKM. The V gene lost 7 bases and the J gene lost 7 bases, with 19 bases spanning the gap. This CDR3 has 14 residues. The chain's CDR3 is CASTIDAWGSGYTF. CDR3 sequence (DNA): TGTGCCAGCACCATCGATGCTTGGGGGTCTGGCTACACCTTC.

This clonotype has ten or more counts. The chain employs TRBV28 and TRBJ2-5, with D uncertain. Germline loops: CDR1 MDHEN, CDR2 SYDVKM. Trimming took off 3 bases at V and 5 bases at J, with 7 bases between the two ends. CDR3 length: 12 amino acids. The CDR3 sequence is CASSLILETQYF. CDR3 DNA sequence: TGTGCCAGCAGTTTGATTCTGGAGACCCAGTACTTC.

Notes on this clonotype: A far more abundant clone sits one base away, making this likely a read error. The chain joins TRBV28 to TRBJ1-6, with D unresolved. Near its end, the DNA agrees better with TRBJ1-1, so the J call may be wrong. From germline, CDR1 is MDHEN and CDR2 SYDVKM. This CDR3 is 13 amino acids long. The CDR3 reads CASSSDWSTKAFF. CDR3 DNA: TGTGCCAGCAGTTCGGACTGGAGCACTAAAGCTTTCTTT.

The rearrangement uses TRBV9 and TRBJ2-1, with 7 bases lining up with TRBD2. This CDR3 region has 17 residues. V lost 0 bases, J lost 4 bases, and 10 bases stayed unmatched. The germline gives CDR1 SGDLS, CDR2 YYNGEE. The CDR3 nucleotides read TGTGCCAGCAGCGTAGCGGCGGGCCGGGGGGATTACAATGAGCAGTTCTTC. Translated: CASSVAAGRGDYNEQFF.

CDR3 loop: CASRATGSGANVLTF. The CDR3 DNA is TGTGCCAGTAGAGCGACAGGGTCTGGGGCCAACGTCCTGACTTTC. This sequence joins TRBV19 and TRBJ2-6; 7 bases align to TRBD1. Germline CDR1 and CDR2: LNHDA and SQIVND (reference sequence). CDR3 length: 15 residues. V trimming: 6 bases; J trimming: 1 base; junction bases outside the gene matches: 3.

This clonotype was seen repeatedly, ten times or more. CDR3 protein: CSAKISGRAETQYF. CDR3 nucleotide sequence: TGCAGTGCTAAAATTAGCGGGAGAGCGGAGACCCAGTACTTC. The chain employs TRBV20-1 and TRBJ2-5, with 9 positions matching TRBD2. From germline, CDR1 is DFQATT and CDR2 SNEGSKA (reference sequence). The CDR3 spans 14 residues. Germline trimming cut 4 bases from V and 5 bases from J; bases unmatched to any gene: 8.

The rearrangement links TRBV29-1 to TRBJ1-2, with a weak D call TRBD1 (6 bases). V was cut by 0 bases and J by 8 bases, with 16 bases left in between. Germline V gene sequence: CDR1 SQVTM, CDR2 ANQGSEA. The CDR3 totals 14 residues. In DNA form, the CDR3 reads TGCAGCGTTGAAGATCCTTCCAGACAGGACGGCTACACCTTC. It yields the protein CSVEDPSRQDGYTF.

CDR3 sequence reads: CASSWPGINSPLHF. For the CDR3, the DNA is TGTGCCAGTAGTTGGCCGGGCATTAATTCACCCCTCCACTTT. The V gene is TRBV19, the J gene TRBJ1-6, with D unresolved. The CDR3 consists of 14 residues. The V gene's germline CDR1 is LNHDA and CDR2 SQIVND (reference sequence). Trimming removed 5 bases from V and 6 bases from J, with 11 bases in between.

This clonotype was recorded at least ten times. This rearrangement joins TRBV30 to TRBJ1-1; tentative D call: TRBD1 (5 bases). Germline-derived CDR1 and CDR2 are GTSNPN and SVGIG (reference sequence). V lost 5 bases to trimming and J lost 2 bases, with 21 bases between them. The CDR3 spans 16 residues. This chain's CDR3 is CAWDLEQAKPNTEAFF. CDR3 nucleotide sequence: TGTGCCTGGGACCTTGAACAGGCGAAACCCAACACTGAAGCTTTCTTT.

The chain uses TRBV28 and TRBJ1-4, with 8 bases fitting TRBD1. With 3 bases clipped from V and 8 bases from J, the junction kept 5 bases outside the gene matches. Per germline, CDR1 MDHEN and CDR2 SYDVKM. The CDR3 contains 14 residues. This chain's CDR3 is CASSFGQGSEKLFF. The CDR3 region has the DNA TGTGCCAGCAGTTTCGGACAGGGTAGCGAAAAACTGTTTTTT.

The sample holds a few counts of this clonotype. This chain uses TRBV24-1 with TRBJ1-3, with TRBD1 identical over 7 bases. J lost 2 bases, V lost 0 bases, and 3 bases had no gene match. Looked up from germline, CDR1 is KGHDR and CDR2 is SFDVKD. This CDR3 is built from 16 residues. The CDR3 DNA sequence: TGTGCCACCAGTGATTTGCACAGGGGAACTGGAAACACCATATATTTT. This encodes CATSDLHRGTGNTIYF.

The sample holds a few counts of this clonotype. The germline gene is not matched at one end of the junction; a read error may be the cause. This chain connects TRBV6-1 to TRBJ2-5; D unresolved. Germline assignment: CDR1 MNHNS and CDR2 SASEGT. This CDR3 has 16 amino acids. Written as DNA, the CDR3 is TGTGCCAGCAGGGAAGCTCCGGGCCTTGGGGAAGAGACCCAGTACTTC. Amino acid sequence: CASREAPGLGEETQYF.

This clonotype was observed a handful of times. The chain employs TRBV9 and TRBJ2-3; D is ambiguous. V shed 2 bases and J shed 4 bases, with 11 bases lying between them. This CDR3 contains 14 residues. The germline V gene has CDR1 SGDLS and CDR2 YYNGEE. The chain's CDR3 is CASSVSPGADTQYF. CDR3 coding DNA: TGTGCCAGCAGCGTTTCTCCTGGTGCAGATACGCAGTATTTT.

This clonotype showed up just a few times. The chain combines TRBV27 with TRBJ2-7, with D unresolved. The CDR3 runs 14 residues. Per germline, CDR1 MNHEY and CDR2 SMNVEV (reference sequence). Between the trimmed V and J ends, which lost 0 bases and 1 base, there was a span of 7 bases. CDR3 region: CASSLSSESYEQYF. Here the CDR3 DNA reads TGTGCCAGCAGTTTATCGAGCGAGTCCTACGAGCAGTACTTC.